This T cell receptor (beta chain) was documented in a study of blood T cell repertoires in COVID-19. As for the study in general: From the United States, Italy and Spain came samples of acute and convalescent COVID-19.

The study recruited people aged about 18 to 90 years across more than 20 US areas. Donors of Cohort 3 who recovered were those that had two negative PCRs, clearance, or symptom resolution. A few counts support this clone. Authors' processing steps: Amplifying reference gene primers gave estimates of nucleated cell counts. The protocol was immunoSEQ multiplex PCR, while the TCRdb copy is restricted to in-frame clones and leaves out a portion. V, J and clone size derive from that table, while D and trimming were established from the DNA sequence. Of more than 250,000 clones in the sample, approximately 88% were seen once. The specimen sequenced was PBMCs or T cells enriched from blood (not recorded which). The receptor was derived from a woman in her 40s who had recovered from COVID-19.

The CDR3 coding sequence is TGCGCCAGCAGTCCGGGGTCGGGCACCGGGGAGCTGTTTTTT. Amino acids: CASSPGSGTGELFF. The rearrangement uses TRBV5-1 and TRBJ2-2; the D gene is possibly TRBD2 (5 bases). This CDR3 has 14 amino acids. From germline, CDR1 is SGHRS and CDR2 YFSETQ. The V and J ends lost 5 bases and 4 bases respectively, with 12 bases between them.